These 20 T cell receptor beta chains came from one sample sequenced in a study of blood T cells in healthy people across ages. PCR was performed a second time for about 6 to 12 cycles using a sample-barcoded 5' primer and a J-beta primer mix. TCRdb processed the 5' RACE reads anew with MiXCR; each CDR3 protein has one entry. The sample contains about 510,000 distinct CDR3 sequences, around 27% of which appear only once. The sample was also linked to a second study, of T cells of mothers and their children.

The sequenced sample was blood. The receptors derive from a boy between 2 and 10 years old in good health.

The rearrangement joins TRBV5-1 to TRBJ1-2; TRBD1 agrees at 9 bases. Germline values: CDR1 SGHRS, CDR2 YFSETQ. CDR3 size: 15 residues. The V segment lost 0 bases and the J segment 3 bases; nucleotides outside the gene matches: 3. CDR3: CASSLETGGDYGYTF. The CDR3 DNA reads TGCGCCAGCAGCTTGGAGACAGGGGGGGACTATGGCTACACCTTC.

This clonotype was seen more than once but under ten times. This sequence joins TRBV9 and TRBJ2-7, with 9 bases that match TRBD1. The CDR3 extends over 15 amino acids. Looked up from germline, CDR1 is SGDLS and CDR2 is YYNGEE. With V trimmed by 4 bases and J by 3 bases, 8 bases remained unmatched. The DNA for the CDR3 is TGTGCCAGCAGCCCTGACAGGGGGGTCCTCTACGAGCAGTACTTC. This gives the protein CASSPDRGVLYEQYF.

This clonotype was observed once. In DNA form, the CDR3 reads TGTGCCAGCTCACCACCGACTAGCTGGAATGAGCAGTTCTTC. Its protein product is CASSPPTSWNEQFF. V gene TRBV18 combines with J gene TRBJ2-5; 7 nucleotides match TRBD2. The J call may not be correct, given that the DNA end is closer to TRBJ2-1. Germline V CDR1 and CDR2: KGHSH, LQKENI. The CDR3 runs to 14 residues.

The CDR3 here is CASSRTSFREQYF. CDR3 nucleotides: TGTGCCAGCAGCCGAACCTCTTTTAGGGAGCAGTACTTC. The chain joins TRBV11-2 to TRBJ2-7; D gene uncertain. CDR3 length: 13 residues. Trimming removed 5 bases at V and 7 bases at J, with 15 bases between. In germline, CDR1 is SGHAT, CDR2 FQNNGV.

The rearrangement uses TRBV6-2 or TRBV6-3 and TRBJ2-5, with 9 bases aligning to TRBD1. From germline, CDR1 is MNHEY and CDR2 SVGEGT. V lost 5 bases and J lost 3; bases outside the gene matches: 16. This CDR3 spans 18 amino acids. The CDR3 DNA reads TGTGCCAGCAGTGTACAGGGGGCGCGGAGGCGGGTAAAAGAGACCCAGTACTTC. Amino acids: CASSVQGARRRVKETQYF.

This clonotype was detected a few times. The J gene is TRBJ2-7, the V gene TRBV12-3 or TRBV12-4; 9 bases match TRBD1. CDR3 size: 14 residues. The V gene end was trimmed by 6 bases and the J gene end by 7 bases; junction bases not matched to a gene: 10. For the CDR3, the DNA is TGTGCCAGCAGGGGACAGGGCGCTACGGAAGAGCAGTACTTC. Encoded protein: CASRGQGATEEQYF.

CDR3 bases: TGTGCCAGCAGCTCGGACAAAAACTATGGCTACACCTTC. Its protein product is CASSSDKNYGYTF. The V gene is TRBV7-2, the J gene TRBJ1-2; possibly TRBD1 for D (5 bases). The ends were cut back, 4 bases at V and 2 bases at J, with 8 bases in the middle. CDR3 length equals 13 residues. Germline V lookup: CDR1 SGHTA, CDR2 FQGNSA.

The chain carries TRBV25-1 and TRBJ2-5; D not resolved. The J call may be mistaken, given a closer DNA end match to TRBJ2-1. The CDR3 sequence is 15 residues long. Germline V gene data show CDR1 as MGHDK and CDR2 as SYGVNS. The CDR3 here is CASSPLRSSWNEQFF. As DNA, the CDR3 is TGTGCCAGCAGTCCCTTACGGTCCTCTTGGAATGAGCAGTTCTTC.

In DNA, the CDR3 is TGTGCCAGCAGTTACTCGTTCCAGCGGCAGATCTACGAGCAGTACTTC. Protein sequence: CASSYSFQRQIYEQYF. V usage is TRBV6-6 and J usage is TRBJ2-7; a possible D gene is TRBD2 (5 bases). The germline CDR1 and CDR2 sequences are MNHNY and SVGAGI (reference sequence). Trimming left V 0 bases short and J 3 bases short, with 15 bases between. CDR3 length: 16 residues.

V gene TRBV7-9 combines with J gene TRBJ1-3; D gene unclear. The CDR3 totals 14 residues. Germline V gene sequence: CDR1 SEHNR, CDR2 FQNEAQ (reference sequence). Between the trimmed V and J ends, which lost 2 bases and 2 bases, there was a span of 7 bases. The CDR3, as DNA: TGTGCCAGCAGCTTAATGGGAACTGGAAACACCATATATTTT. Protein product: CASSLMGTGNTIYF. Drawing the rest from reference TRBV7-9 and TRBJ1-3, the complete variable domain is DTGVSQNPRHKITKRGQNVTFRCDPISEHNRLYWYRQTLGQGPEFLTYFQNEAQLEKSRLLSDRFSAERPKGSFSTLEIQRTEQGDSAMYLCASSLMGTGNTIYFGEGSWLTVV.

This clonotype was seen a handful of times. The V call is TRBV21-1, the J call TRBJ2-5; the table's D call of TRBD1 was not tested on the DNA. TRBV21-1 is labeled a pseudogene. This CDR3 is built from 15 residues. CDR3 nucleotides: TGTGCCAGCAGCAAACTAGGACAGGGGGCAGGGACCCAGTACTTC. It codes for CASSKLGQGAGTQYF.

V is TRBV7-9 and J is TRBJ2-1; 9 bases match TRBD2. The CDR3 sequence is 15 residues long. Germline V lookup: CDR1 SEHNR, CDR2 FQNEAQ (reference sequence). The J segment lost 8 bases and the V segment lost 1 base, leaving 6 bases of the junction unmatched. CDR3 residues: CASSLVRLAADEQFF. CDR3 nucleotides: TGTGCCAGCAGCTTAGTTCGACTAGCGGCCGATGAGCAGTTCTTC. The whole variable domain, filled in from reference TRBV7-9 and TRBJ2-1, reads DTGVSQNPRHKITKRGQNVTFRCDPISEHNRLYWYRQTLGQGPEFLTYFQNEAQLEKSRLLSDRFSAERPKGSFSTLEIQRTEQGDSAMYLCASSLVRLAADEQFFGPGTRLTVL.

This clonotype came up a few times. V gene TRBV29-1 combines with J gene TRBJ1-5; tentatively, D is TRBD1 (5 bases). Germline V gene data show CDR1 as SQVTM and CDR2 as ANQGSEA. The CDR3 is made up of 13 amino acids. The ends were cut back, 4 bases at V and 3 bases at J, with 10 bases in the middle. The CDR3 nucleotides are TGCAGCGTTGGATCAGGGAACAATCAGCCCCAGCATTTT. Protein product: CSVGSGNNQPQHF.

The sample holds one count of this clonotype. The J gene is TRBJ1-1, the V gene TRBV6-1; possible D gene TRBD1, 6 bases. The V gene's germline CDR1 is MNHNS and CDR2 SASEGT. The CDR3 runs 18 residues. V was shortened by 6 bases and J by 1 base, with 24 bases between the two germline ends. CDR3 coding DNA: TGTGCCAGCAGCCACCCCTTCCTTCTACGGGGGCCGAACACTGAAGCTTTCTTT. It yields the protein CASSHPFLLRGPNTEAFF.

The chain uses TRBV20-1 and TRBJ2-7, with 11 bases identical to TRBD1. The CDR3 extends over 17 amino acids. CDR1 is DFQATT, CDR2 SNEGSKA, per germline (reference sequence). After removal of 0 bases from V and 3 bases from J, the junction contained 10 bases not matched to a gene. Written as DNA, the CDR3 is TGCAGTGCTAGAGATCCAGGACAGGGGGCGCTCAACTACGAGCAGTACTTC. Residues: CSARDPGQGALNYEQYF.

This clonotype was picked up a small number of times. The chain combines TRBV2 with TRBJ2-2; the match to TRBD2 covers 8 bases. This CDR3 has 17 amino acids. Germline V gives CDR1 SNHLY, CDR2 FYNNEI. The trim removed 0 bases at V and 3 bases at J, leaving 6 bases unmatched. CDR3 sequence: CASSEAPTSGDTGELFF. The CDR3 nucleotides are TGTGCCAGCAGTGAAGCGCCTACTAGCGGAGACACCGGGGAGCTGTTTTTT.

This clonotype occurred a few times. This chain joins TRBV20-1 and TRBJ2-3; TRBD2 matches at 12 bases. CDR3 length equals 16 residues. The germline CDR1 and CDR2 sequences are DFQATT and SNEGSKA (reference sequence). The V gene end was trimmed by 1 base and the J gene end by 4 bases; junction bases not matched to a gene: 6. CDR3 amino acids: CSARGQLAGGSDTQYF. Written as DNA, the CDR3 is TGCAGTGCTAGAGGGCAACTAGCGGGAGGCTCAGATACGCAGTATTTT.

This clonotype appeared a few times. The chain carries TRBV7-9 and TRBJ2-1; 9 nucleotides align to TRBD2. The CDR3 covers 16 residues. The V and J ends lost 4 bases and 8 bases, in that order; junction bases with no gene match: 12. Germline CDR1 is SEHNR and CDR2 is FQNEAQ (reference sequence). Here the CDR3 DNA reads TGTGCCAGCAGCTCCTCCGGGACTAGCCCCCCCTATGAGCAGTTCTTC. Its translation is CASSSSGTSPPYEQFF.

The J gene is TRBJ1-2, the V gene TRBV14; D is unresolved. Between the trimmed V and J ends, which lost 0 bases and 3 bases, there was a span of 2 bases. This CDR3 has 12 amino acids. In germline, CDR1 is SGHDN, CDR2 FVKESK. The CDR3 nucleotides read TGTGCCAGCAGCCAAGATGACTATGGCTACACCTTC. This encodes CASSQDDYGYTF.

The CDR3 nucleotides are TGCAGTGCTAGAGATGGGGACAGGGGATTCGATACGCAGTATTTT. Its protein product is CSARDGDRGFDTQYF. The J gene is TRBJ2-3, the V gene TRBV20-1; 10 positions agree with TRBD1. The CDR3 has 15 amino acids. Germline CDR1 is DFQATT and CDR2 is SNEGSKA (reference sequence). Unmatched junction bases numbered 6, after V lost 0 bases and J lost 6 bases.